This T cell receptor beta chain was recovered during a study of technical replicates of blood from several donors. Unmatched junction bases numbered 7, after V lost 2 bases and J lost 5 bases. The CDR3 loop spans 16 amino acids. Germline V gives CDR1 SGHVS, CDR2 FNYEAQ. Clones were read by immunoSEQ multiplex PCR, and TCRdb kept only the in-frame ones, dropping some. The sample lists approximately 75,000 clones, approximately 96% occurring once. Sequences were obtained from T cells isolated from PBMCs. This clonotype was obtained from a human donor in good health. This sequence joins TRBV7-6 and TRBJ2-2, with TRBD2 identical over 8 bases. For the CDR3, the DNA is TGTGCCAGCAGCTTATACAGCGGGAGTGTGACCGGGGAGCTGTTTTTT. Translated: CASSLYSGSVTGELFF. The full variable domain, completed using reference TRBV7-6 and TRBJ2-2, is GAGVSQSPRYKVTKRGQDVALRCDPISGHVSLYWYRQALGQGPEFLTYFNYEAQQDKSGLPNDRFSAERPEGSISTLTIQRTEQRDSAMYRCASSLYSGSVTGELFFGEGSRLTVL.